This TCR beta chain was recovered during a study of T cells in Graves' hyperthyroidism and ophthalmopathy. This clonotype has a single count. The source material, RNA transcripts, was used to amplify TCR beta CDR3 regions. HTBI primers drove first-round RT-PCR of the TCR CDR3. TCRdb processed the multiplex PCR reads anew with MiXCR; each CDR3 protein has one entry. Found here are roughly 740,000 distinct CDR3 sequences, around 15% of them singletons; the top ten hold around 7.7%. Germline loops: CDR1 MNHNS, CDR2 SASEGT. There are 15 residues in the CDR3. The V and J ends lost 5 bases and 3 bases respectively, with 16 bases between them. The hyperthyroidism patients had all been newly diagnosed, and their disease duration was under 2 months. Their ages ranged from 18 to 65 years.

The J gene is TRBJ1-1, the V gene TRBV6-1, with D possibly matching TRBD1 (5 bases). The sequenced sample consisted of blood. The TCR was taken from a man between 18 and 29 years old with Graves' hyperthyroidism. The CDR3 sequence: CASSLSLQEYTEAFF. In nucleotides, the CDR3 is TGTGCCAGCAGTCTCTCCTTACAGGAATACACTGAAGCTTTCTTT.